The source of this T cell receptor (beta chain) is a study of vaccination effects on CD4 cells after COVID-19. Details on this clone: What it binds is unknown.

Overall study results and limits: New vaccine-induced clones dominated convalescents' post-vaccine spike-reactive clones. Infection- and vaccine-induced clones contracted markedly late after vaccination.

Profiling relied on immunoSEQ multiplex PCR, and the TCRdb table lists in-frame clones only, not all of them. The data contain over 20,000 clones, roughly 70% of them singletons. In the ViraFEST assay, antigen-specific CD4+ clonotypes were identified by expansion after peptide-pool stimulation. CD4+ T cell isolation took place after less than 13 days of culture. This person's SARS-CoV-2 infection, confirmed by PCR, occurred between March and December 2020. Cultivation was performed at a few million PBMC per well with about 9 IU/ml IL-2 and 9.5 to 10 ug/ml peptides added. Fresh IL-2-containing medium replaced half the medium on days 3 and 7. Unmatched junction bases numbered 10, after V lost 0 bases and J lost 15 bases. Germline V CDR1 and CDR2: SGHRS, YFSETQ. The CDR3 length is 14 residues.

Sequenced material: CD4+ T cells from PBMCs cultured with a peptide pool, taken before COVID-19 vaccination. The chain is built from TRBV5-1 and TRBJ2-1, with 9 bases fitting TRBD2. This sequence originates from a human donor who had a prior SARS-CoV-2 infection. CDR3 nucleotide sequence: TGCGCCAGCAGCTTGGTGGCGGGGGGGCCTGTCGCGTTCTTC. It specifies CASSLVAGGPVAFF.